This TCR beta chain stems from a study of shared clonotypes between healthy human individuals. Overall study: CD8 memory received one plate per donor, CD8 naive two, CD4 memory three and CD4 naive three.

The V and J ends lost 6 bases and 0 bases respectively, with 14 bases between them. CDR3 size: 15 residues. The germline V gene encodes CDR1 MDHEN and CDR2 SYDVKM. Data came from immunoSEQ multiplex PCR; TCRdb stores just in-frame clones and leaves some out. In the table there are around 2,000,000 clones, about 95% of which are singletons. Naive CD8 cells were CD45RO-negative, positively selected for CCR7, excluding terminally differentiated effector memory CD45RA+ cells. The specimen was naive CD8+ T cells sorted from blood. This rearrangement joins TRBV28 to TRBJ2-5; D may be TRBD1 (6 bases). The TCR originated in a man between 18 and 35 years old in good health. Written as DNA, the CDR3 is TGTGCCAGCAGCCTGGACAGCCAGTACCAAGAGACCCAGTACTTC. The encoded protein is CASSLDSQYQETQYF.